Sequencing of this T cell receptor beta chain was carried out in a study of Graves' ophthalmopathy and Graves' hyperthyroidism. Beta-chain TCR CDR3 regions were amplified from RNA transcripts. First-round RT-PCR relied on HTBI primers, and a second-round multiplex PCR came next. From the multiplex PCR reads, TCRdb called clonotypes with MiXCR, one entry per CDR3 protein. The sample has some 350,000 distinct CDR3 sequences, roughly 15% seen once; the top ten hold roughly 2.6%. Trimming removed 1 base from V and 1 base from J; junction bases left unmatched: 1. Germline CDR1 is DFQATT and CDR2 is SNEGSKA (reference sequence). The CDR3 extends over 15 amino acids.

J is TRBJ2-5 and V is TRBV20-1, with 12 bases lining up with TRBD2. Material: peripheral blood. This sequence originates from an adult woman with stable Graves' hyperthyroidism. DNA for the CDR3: TGCAGTGCTAGAGCACTAGCGGGGGGCCAAGAGACCCAGTACTTC. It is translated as CSARALAGGQETQYF.